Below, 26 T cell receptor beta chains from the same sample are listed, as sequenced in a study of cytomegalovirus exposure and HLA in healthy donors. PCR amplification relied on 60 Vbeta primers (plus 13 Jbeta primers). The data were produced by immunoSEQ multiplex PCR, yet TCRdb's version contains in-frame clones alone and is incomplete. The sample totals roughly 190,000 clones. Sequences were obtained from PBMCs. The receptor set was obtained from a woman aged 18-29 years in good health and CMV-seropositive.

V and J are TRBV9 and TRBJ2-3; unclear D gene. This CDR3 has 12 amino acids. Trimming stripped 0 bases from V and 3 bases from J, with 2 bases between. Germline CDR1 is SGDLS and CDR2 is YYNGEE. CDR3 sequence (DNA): TGTGCCAGCAGCGTAGCAACAGATACGCAGTATTTT. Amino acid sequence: CASSVATDTQYF.

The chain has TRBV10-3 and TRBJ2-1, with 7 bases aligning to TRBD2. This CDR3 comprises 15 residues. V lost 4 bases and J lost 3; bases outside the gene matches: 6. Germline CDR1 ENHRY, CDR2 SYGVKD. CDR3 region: CAISAGGGVYNEQFF. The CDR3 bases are TGTGCCATCAGTGCGGGCGGGGGAGTCTACAATGAGCAGTTCTTC.

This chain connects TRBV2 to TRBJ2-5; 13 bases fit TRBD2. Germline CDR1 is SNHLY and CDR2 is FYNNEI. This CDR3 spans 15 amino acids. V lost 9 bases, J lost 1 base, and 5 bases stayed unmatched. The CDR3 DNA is TGTGCCAGTGGTGGGACTAGCGGGGCCCAAGAGACCCAGTACTTC. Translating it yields CASGGTSGAQETQYF.

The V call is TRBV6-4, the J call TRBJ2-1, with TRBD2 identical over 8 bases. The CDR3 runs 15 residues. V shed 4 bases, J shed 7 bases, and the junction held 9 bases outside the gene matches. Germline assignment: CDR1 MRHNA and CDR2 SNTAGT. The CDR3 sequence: CASSVGTSAWNEQFF. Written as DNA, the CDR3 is TGTGCCAGCAGTGTAGGGACTAGTGCCTGGAATGAGCAGTTCTTC.

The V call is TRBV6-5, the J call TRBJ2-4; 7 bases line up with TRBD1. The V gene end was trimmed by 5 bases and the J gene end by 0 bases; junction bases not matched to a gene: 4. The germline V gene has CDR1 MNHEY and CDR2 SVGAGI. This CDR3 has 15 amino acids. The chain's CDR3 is CASSRQGLAKNIQYF. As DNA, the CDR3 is TGTGCCAGCAGTCGACAGGGTCTAGCCAAAAACATTCAGTACTTC.

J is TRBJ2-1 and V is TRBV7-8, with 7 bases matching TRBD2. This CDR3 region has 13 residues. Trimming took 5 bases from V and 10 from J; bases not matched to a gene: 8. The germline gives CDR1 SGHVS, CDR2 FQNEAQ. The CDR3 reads CASSPRTSGEQFF. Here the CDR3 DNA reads TGTGCCAGCAGCCCCCGGACTAGTGGCGAGCAGTTCTTC.

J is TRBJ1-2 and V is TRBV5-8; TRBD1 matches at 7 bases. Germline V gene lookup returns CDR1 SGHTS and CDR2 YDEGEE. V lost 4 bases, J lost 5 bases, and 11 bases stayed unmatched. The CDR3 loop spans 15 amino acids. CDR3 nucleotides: TGTGCCAGCAGCCGACGAGGGACAGAACTTTATGGCTACACCTTC. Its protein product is CASSRRGTELYGYTF. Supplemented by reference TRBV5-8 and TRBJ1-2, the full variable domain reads EAGVTQSPTHLIKTRGQQATLRCSPISGHTSVYWYQQALGLGLQFLLWYDEGEERNRGNFPPRFSGRQFPNYSSELNVNALELEDSALYLCASSRRGTELYGYTFGSGTRLTVV.

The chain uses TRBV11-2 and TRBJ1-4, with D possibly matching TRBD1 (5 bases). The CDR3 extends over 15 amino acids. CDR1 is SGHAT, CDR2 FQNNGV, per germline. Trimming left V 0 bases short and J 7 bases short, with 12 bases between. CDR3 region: CASSLDLPGGEKLFF. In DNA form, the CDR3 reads TGTGCCAGCAGCTTAGACCTGCCGGGGGGTGAAAAACTGTTTTTT.

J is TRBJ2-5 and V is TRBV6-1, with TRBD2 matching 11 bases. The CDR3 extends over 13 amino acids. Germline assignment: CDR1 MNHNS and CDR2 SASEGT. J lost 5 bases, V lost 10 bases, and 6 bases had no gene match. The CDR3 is CATSGLAVETQYF. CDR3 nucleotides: TGTGCCACCTCGGGACTAGCGGTGGAGACCCAGTACTTC.

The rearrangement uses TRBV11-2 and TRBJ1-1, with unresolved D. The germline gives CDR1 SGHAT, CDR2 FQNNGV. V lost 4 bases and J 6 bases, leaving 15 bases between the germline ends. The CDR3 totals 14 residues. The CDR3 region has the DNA TGTGCCAGCAGCTCCCGCCGCGATGGAGCTGAAGCTTTCTTT. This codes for CASSSRRDGAEAFF.

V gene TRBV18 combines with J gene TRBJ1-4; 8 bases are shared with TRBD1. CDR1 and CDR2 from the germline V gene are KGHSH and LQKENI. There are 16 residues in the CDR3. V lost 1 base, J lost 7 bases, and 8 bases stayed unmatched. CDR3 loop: CASSPRSGGAGEKLFF. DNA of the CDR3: TGTGCCAGCTCACCACGATCAGGGGGCGCTGGTGAAAAACTGTTTTTT.

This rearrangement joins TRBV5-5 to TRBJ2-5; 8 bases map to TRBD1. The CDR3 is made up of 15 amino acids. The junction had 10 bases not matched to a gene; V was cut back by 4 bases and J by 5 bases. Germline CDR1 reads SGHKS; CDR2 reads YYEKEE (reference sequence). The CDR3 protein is CASSPTGGGGETQYF. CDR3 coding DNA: TGTGCCAGCAGCCCAACAGGGGGTGGCGGGGAGACCCAGTACTTC.

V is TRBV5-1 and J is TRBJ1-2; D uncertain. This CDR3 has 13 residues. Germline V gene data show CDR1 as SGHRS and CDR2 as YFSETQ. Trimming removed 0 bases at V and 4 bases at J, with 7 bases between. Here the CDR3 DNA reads TGCGCCAGCAGCTTGGGAGCGCCCTATGGCTACACCTTC. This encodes CASSLGAPYGYTF.

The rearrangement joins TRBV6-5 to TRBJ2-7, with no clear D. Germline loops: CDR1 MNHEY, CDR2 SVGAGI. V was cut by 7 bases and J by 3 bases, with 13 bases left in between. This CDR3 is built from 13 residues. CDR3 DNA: TGTGCCAGCATCAGAGCTCCGGGCTACGAGCAGTACTTC. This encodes CASIRAPGYEQYF.

DNA of the CDR3: TGCGCCAGCAGCTTGACAGGTGGGGACTCCTACAATGAGCAGTTCTTC. As protein: CASSLTGGDSYNEQFF. The chain has TRBV5-1 and TRBJ2-1; a possible D gene is TRBD1 (5 bases). With 1 base removed from V and 0 bases from J, the gap between germline ends came to 11 bases. CDR1 and CDR2 from the germline V gene are SGHRS and YFSETQ. The CDR3 loop spans 16 amino acids.

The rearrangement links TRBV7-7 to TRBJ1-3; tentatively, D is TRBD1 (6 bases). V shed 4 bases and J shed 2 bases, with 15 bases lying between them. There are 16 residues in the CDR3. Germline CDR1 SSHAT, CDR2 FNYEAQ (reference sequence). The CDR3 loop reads CASSWQQGLPGNTIYF. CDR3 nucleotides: TGTGCCAGCAGCTGGCAACAGGGTCTTCCTGGAAACACCATATATTTT.

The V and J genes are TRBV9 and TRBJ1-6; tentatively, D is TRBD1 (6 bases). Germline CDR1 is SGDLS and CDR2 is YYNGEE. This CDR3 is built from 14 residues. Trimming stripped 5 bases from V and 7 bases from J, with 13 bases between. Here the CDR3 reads CASSTGSANSPLHF. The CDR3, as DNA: TGTGCCAGCAGTACAGGGTCAGCGAATTCACCCCTCCACTTT. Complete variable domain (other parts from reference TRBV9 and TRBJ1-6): DSGVTQTPKHLITATGQRVTLRCSPRSGDLSVYWYQQSLDQGLQFLIQYYNGEERAKGNILERFSAQQFPDLHSELNLSSLELGDSALYFCASSTGSANSPLHFGNGTRLTVT.

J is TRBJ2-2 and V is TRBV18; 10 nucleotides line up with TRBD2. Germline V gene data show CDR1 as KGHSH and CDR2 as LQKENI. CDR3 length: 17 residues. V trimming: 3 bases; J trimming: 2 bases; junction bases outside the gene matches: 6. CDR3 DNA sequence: TGTGCCAGCTCACCTCCGGGACTAGCGACAAACACCGGGGAGCTGTTTTTT. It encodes CASSPPGLATNTGELFF.

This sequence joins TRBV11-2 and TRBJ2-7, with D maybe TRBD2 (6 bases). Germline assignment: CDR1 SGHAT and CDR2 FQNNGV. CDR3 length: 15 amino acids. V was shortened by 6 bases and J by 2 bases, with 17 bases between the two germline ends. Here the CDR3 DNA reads TGTGCCAGCAGTTCTGGTGGGGGGTCCACCTACGAGCAGTACTTC. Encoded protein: CASSSGGGSTYEQYF.

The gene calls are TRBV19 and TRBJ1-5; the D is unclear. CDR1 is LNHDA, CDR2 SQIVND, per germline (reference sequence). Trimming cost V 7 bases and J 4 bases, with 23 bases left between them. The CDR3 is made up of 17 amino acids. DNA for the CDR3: TGTGCCAGTACCCTAGGAGGGCCCCACCTGGGGAATCAGCCCCAGCATTTT. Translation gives CASTLGGPHLGNQPQHF.

The CDR3 DNA reads TGCGCCAGCAGCAATCCACGGGACAGGAAGAACGAGCAGTACTTC. It yields the protein CASSNPRDRKNEQYF. V gene TRBV5-1 combines with J gene TRBJ2-7; 8 bases are shared with TRBD1. The germline gives CDR1 SGHRS, CDR2 YFSETQ. J gave up 5 bases and V 4 bases, and 11 bases lay outside the gene matches. The CDR3 sequence is 15 residues long.

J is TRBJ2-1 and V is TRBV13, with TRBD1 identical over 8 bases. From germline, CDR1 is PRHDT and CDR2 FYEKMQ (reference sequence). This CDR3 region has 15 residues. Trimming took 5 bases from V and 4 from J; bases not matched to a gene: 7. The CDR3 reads CASSPSGGYYNEQFF. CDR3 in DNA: TGTGCCAGCAGCCCCTCAGGGGGCTATTACAATGAGCAGTTCTTC.

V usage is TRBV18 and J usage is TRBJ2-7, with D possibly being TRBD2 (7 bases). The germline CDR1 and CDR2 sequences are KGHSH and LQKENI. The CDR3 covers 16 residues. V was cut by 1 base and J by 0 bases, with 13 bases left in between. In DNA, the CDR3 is TGTGCCAGCTCACCACGGGGGCTAGCGGACTCCTACGAGCAGTACTTC. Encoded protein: CASSPRGLADSYEQYF.

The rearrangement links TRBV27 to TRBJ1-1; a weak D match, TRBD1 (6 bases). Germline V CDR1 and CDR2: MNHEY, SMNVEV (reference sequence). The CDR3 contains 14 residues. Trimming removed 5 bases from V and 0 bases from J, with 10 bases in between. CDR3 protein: CASSHGQLNTEAFF. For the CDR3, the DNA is TGTGCCAGCAGTCACGGACAGCTGAACACTGAAGCTTTCTTT.

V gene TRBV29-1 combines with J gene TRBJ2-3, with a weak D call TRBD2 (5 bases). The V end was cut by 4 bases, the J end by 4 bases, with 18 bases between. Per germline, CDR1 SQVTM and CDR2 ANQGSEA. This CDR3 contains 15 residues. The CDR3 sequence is CSVGRRLAGADTQYF. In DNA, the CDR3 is TGCAGCGTTGGCAGAAGGCTAGCCGGGGCAGATACGCAGTATTTT.

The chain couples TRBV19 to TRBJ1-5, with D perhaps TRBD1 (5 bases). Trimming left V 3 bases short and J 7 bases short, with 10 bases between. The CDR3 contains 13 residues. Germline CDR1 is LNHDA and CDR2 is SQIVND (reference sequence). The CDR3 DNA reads TGTGCCAGTAGTATCTCAGGGTGGCAGCCCCAGCATTTT. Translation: CASSISGWQPQHF.